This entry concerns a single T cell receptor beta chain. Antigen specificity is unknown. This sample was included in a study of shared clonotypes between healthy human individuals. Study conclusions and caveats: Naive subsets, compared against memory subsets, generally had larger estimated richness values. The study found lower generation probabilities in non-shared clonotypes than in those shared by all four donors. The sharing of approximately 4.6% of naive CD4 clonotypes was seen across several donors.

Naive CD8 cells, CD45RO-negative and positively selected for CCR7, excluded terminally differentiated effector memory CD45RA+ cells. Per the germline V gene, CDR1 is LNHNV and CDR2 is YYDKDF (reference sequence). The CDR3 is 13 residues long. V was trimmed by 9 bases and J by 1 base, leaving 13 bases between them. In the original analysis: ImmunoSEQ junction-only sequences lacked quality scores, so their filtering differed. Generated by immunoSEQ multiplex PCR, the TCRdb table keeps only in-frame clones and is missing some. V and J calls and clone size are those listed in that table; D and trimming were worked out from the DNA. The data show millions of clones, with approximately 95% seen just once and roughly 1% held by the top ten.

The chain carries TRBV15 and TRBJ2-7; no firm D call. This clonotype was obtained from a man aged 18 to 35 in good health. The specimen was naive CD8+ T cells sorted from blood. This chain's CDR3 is CATGWAESYEQYF. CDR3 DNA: TGTGCCACGGGTTGGGCGGAATCCTACGAGCAGTACTTC.